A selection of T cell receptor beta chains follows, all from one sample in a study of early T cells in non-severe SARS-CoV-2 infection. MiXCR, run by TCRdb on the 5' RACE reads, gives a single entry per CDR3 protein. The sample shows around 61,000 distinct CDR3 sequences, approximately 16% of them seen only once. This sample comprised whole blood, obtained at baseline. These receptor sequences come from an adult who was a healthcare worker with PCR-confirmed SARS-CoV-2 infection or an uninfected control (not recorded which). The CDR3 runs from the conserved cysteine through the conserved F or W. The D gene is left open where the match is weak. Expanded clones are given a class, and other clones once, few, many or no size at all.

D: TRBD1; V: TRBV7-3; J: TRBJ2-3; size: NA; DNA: TGTGCCAGCAGCCCGACAGGGGTCACAGATACGCAGTATTTT; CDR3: CASSPTGVTDTQYF
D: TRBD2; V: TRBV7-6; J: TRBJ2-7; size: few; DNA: TGTGCCAGCCAGGGAGGGGACGGTTCCTACGAGCAGTACTTC; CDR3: CASQGGDGSYEQYF
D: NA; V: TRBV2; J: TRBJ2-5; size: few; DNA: TGTGCCAGCTCGGGTTATCAAGAGACCCAGTACTTC; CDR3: CASSGYQETQYF
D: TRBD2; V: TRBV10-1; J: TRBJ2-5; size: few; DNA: TGCGCCAGCAGTGAGTCGGCGGGAGAAGGGGAGACCCAGTACTTC; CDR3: CASSESAGEGETQYF
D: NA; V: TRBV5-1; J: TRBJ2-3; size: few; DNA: TGCGCCAGCAGCTTGGATGTAGCGGAGACAGATACGCAGTATTTT; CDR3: CASSLDVAETDTQYF
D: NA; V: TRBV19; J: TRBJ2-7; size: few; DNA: TGTGCCAGTAGTATGGCCAGGGAGTCCTACGAGCAGTACTTC; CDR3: CASSMARESYEQYF
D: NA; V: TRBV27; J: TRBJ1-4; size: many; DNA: TGTGCCAGCAGTTTATTTGGGCTAACTAATGAAAAACTGTTTTTT; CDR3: CASSLFGLTNEKLFF
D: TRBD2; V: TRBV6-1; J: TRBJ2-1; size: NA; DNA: TGTGCCAGCAGCCGGACAGTCAGCGGGAGAAACAATGAGCAGTTCTTC; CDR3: CASSRTVSGRNNEQFF
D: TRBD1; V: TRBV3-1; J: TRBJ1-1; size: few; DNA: TGTGCCAGCAGCCGGAATCCCGGGACAGGGAACACTGAAGCTTTCTTT; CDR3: CASSRNPGTGNTEAFF
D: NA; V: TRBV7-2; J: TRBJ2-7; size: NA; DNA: TGTGCCAGCAGCTTAGTGGCTGTGGGAGAAAATAACGAGCAGTACTTC; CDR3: CASSLVAVGENNEQYF
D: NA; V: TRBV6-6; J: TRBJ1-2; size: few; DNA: TGTGCCAGCACTCAGACGGCTAACTATGGCTACACCTTC; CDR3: CASTQTANYGYTF
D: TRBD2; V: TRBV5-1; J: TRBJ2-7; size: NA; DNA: TGCGCCACCAAGCATGTGAGCGGGGACTATGATTTCGAGCAGTACTTC; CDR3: CATKHVSGDYDFEQYF
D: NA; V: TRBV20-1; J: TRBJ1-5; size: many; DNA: TGCAGTGCTAGAATGGGATCTGTCAATCAGCCCCAGCACTTT; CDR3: CSARMGSVNQPQHF
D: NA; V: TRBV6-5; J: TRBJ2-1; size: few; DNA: TGTGCCAGCAGTCCACCATTTTCCTACAATGAGCAGTTCTTC; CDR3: CASSPPFSYNEQFF
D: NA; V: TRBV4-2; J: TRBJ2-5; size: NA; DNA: TGTGCCAGCAGCCAAGATGCGGGGCAAGAGACCCAGTACTTC; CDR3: CASSQDAGQETQYF
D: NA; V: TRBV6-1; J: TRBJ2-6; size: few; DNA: TGTGCCAGCAGTGAAGAGACCTCTGGGGCCAACGTCCTGACTTTC; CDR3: CASSEETSGANVLTF
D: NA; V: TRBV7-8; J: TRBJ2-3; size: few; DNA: TGTGCCAGCAGCTTAGTACTATCATCAGCAGATACGCAGTATTTT; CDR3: CASSLVLSSADTQYF
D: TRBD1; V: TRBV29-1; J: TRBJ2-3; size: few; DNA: TGCAGCGTAGCCGGGACAGGGGGAGATACGCAGTATTTT; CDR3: CSVAGTGGDTQYF
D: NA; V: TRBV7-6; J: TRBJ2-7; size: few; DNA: TGTGCCAGCAGCTTTGGTGGGCCGGACGAGCAGTACTTC; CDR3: CASSFGGPDEQYF
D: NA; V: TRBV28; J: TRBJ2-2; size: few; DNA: TGTGCCAGCAGTCCCCTGTGGCAGGGTCGCACCGGGGAGCTGTTTTTT; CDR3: CASSPLWQGRTGELFF
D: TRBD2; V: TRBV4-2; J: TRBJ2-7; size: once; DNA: TGTGCCAGCAGCCAAGATTGGACTAGCGGGAGCCACGAGCAGTACTTC; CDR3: CASSQDWTSGSHEQYF
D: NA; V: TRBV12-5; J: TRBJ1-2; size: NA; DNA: TGTGCTAGTGGGCAGGGGAGAGGCGTGGATGGCTACACCTTC; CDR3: CASGQGRGVDGYTF
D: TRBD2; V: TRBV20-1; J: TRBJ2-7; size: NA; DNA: TGCAGTGCGATACTAGCGGGGGCCCCAAACTCCTACGAGCAGTACTTC; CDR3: CSAILAGAPNSYEQYF
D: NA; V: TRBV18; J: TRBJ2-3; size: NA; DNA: TGTGCCAGCTCACCTGTTGGCACAGATACGCAGTATTTT; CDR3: CASSPVGTDTQYF
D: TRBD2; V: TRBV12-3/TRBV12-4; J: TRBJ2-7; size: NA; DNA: TGTGCCAGCAGACTAGCGGGGGGATATTACGAGCAGTACTTC; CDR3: CASRLAGGYYEQYF
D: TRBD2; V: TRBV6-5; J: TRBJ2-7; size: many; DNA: TGTGCCAGCAGTAACTGGGGGGGCTACGAGCAGTACTTC; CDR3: CASSNWGGYEQYF
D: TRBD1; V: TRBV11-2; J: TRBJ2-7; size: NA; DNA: TGTGCCAGCAGCTCGACAGGGGTTTTCGGGCAGTACTTC; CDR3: CASSSTGVFGQYF
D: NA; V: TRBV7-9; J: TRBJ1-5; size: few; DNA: TGTGCCAGCAGCTTACTCAGGGAGGTACGTCAGCCCCAGCATTTT; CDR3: CASSLLREVRQPQHF
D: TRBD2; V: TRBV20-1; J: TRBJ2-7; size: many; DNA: TGCAGTGCTGGACTAGCGGGAGGACCCGAGCAGTACTTC; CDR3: CSAGLAGGPEQYF
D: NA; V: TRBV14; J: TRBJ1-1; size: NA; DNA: TGTGCCAGCAGCCAAGATCCGTCGGGGTACACTGAAGTTTTCTTT; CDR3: CASSQDPSGYTEVFF
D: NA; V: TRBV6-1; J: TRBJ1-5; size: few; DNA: TGTGCCAGCAGTGATGTGGGGAATCAGCCCCAGCATTTT; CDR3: CASSDVGNQPQHF
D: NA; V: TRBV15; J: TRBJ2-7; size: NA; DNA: TGTGCCACCAGCAGAGGGGACATACCCTACGAGCAGTACTTC; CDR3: CATSRGDIPYEQYF
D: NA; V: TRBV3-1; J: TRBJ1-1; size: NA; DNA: TGTGCCAGCAGCCGATGGCCACCGAACACTGAAGCTTTCTTT; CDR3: CASSRWPPNTEAFF
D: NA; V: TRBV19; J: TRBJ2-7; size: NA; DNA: TGTGCCAGTAGTATGCCCCACAGACCCTACGAGCAGTACTTC; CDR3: CASSMPHRPYEQYF
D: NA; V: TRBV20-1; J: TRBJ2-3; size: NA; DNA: TGCAGTGCACCGAGGGACGATCCTCAGGCGCAGTATTTT; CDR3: CSAPRDDPQAQYF
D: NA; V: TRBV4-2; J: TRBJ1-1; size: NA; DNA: TGTGCCAGCAGCCAACCAGACAGGACAGAAGCTTTCTTT; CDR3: CASSQPDRTEAFF
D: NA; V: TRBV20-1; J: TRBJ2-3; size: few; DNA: TGCAGTGCCCTCACTACTTCGGATACGCAGTATTTT; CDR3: CSALTTSDTQYF
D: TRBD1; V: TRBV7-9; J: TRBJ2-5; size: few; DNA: TGTGCCAGCAGCCCGGTGACAGGGCAGGCCCAGTACTTC; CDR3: CASSPVTGQAQYF
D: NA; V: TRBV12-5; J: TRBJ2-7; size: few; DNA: TGTGCTAGTGGTTTGGTACAGGATAGCGAGCAGTACTTC; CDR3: CASGLVQDSEQYF
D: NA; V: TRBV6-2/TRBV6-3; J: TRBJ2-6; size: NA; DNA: TGTGCCAGCAGTTACGTAATAGGCAGCCCCCTCTCTGGGGCCAACGTCCTGACTTTC; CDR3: CASSYVIGSPLSGANVLTF
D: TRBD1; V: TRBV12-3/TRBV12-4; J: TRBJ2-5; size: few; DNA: TGTGCCAGCAGTCCTACAGGGGGCGTAGAGACCCAGTACTTC; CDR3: CASSPTGGVETQYF
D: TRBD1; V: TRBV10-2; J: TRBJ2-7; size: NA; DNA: TGCGCCAGCAGTGAGTTACCGGGACAGCCAGTCCACGAGCAGTACTTC; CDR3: CASSELPGQPVHEQYF
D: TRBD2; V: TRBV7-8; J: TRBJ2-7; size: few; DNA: TGTGCCAGCAGCACTAGCGGGAGTTCCCTCTACGAGCAGTACTTC; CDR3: CASSTSGSSLYEQYF
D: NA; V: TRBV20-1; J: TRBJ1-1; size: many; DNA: TGCAGTGCTGGCAGGGGAGAAGCTTTCTTT; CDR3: CSAGRGEAFF
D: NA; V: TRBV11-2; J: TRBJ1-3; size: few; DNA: TGTGCCAGCAGCTTATTTCCGGCCTCTGGAAACACCATATACTTT; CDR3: CASSLFPASGNTIYF
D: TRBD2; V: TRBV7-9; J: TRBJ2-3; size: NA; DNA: TGTGCCAGCAGCTTAGGGCTAGCGGCAGATACGCAGTATTTT; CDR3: CASSLGLAADTQYF
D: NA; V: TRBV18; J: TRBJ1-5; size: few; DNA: TGTGCCAGCTCACCGTCTAGCAATCAGCCCCAGCATTTT; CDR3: CASSPSSNQPQHF
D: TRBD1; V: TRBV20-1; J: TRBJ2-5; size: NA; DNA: TGCAGTGCAGGACAGGGGAGGGAGACCCAGTACTTC; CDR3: CSAGQGRETQYF
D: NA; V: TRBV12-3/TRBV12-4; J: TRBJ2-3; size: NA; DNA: TGTGCCAGCAGTTTACATGGGGCAGATACGCAGTATTTT; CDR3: CASSLHGADTQYF
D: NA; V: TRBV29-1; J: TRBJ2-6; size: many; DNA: TGCAGCGTTGTCCGGGTCTCCGACTCTGGGGCCAACGTCCTGACTTTC; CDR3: CSVVRVSDSGANVLTF
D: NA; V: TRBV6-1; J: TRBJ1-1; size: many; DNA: TGTGCCAGCAGTGAAGCGAGAACTCGCATGAACACTGAAGCTTTCTTT; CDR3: CASSEARTRMNTEAFF
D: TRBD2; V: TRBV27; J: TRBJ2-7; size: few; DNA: TGTGCCAGCAGTTTATACGGGCCTTTCGTTGCGGGAGGCGGGAGGAACTACGAGCAGTACTTC; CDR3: CASSLYGPFVAGGGRNYEQYF
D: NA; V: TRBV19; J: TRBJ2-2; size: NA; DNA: TGTGCCAGTAGTATAGATTCAGGGATAAACACCGGGGAGCTGTTTTTT; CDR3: CASSIDSGINTGELFF
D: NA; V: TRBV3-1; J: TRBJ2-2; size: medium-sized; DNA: TGTGCCAGCAGCCGGGGGGGCTCGCGCACCGGGGAGCTGTTTTTT; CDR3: CASSRGGSRTGELFF